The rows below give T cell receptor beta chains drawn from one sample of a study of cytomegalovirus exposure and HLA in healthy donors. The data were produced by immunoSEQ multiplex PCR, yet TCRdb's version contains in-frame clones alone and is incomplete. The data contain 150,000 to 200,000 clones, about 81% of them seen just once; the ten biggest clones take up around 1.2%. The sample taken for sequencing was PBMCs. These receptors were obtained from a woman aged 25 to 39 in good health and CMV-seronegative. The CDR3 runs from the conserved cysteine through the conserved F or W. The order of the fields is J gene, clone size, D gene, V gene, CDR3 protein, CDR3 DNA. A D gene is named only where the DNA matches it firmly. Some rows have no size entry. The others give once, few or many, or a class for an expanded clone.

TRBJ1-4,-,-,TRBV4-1,CASSPREGGREKLFF,TGCGCCAGCAGTCCCCGGGAAGGGGGAAGGGAAAAACTGTTTTTT
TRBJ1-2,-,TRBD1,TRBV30,CAWREENRGWGGYTF,TGTGCCTGGAGGGAGGAGAACAGGGGCTGGGGCGGCTACACCTTC
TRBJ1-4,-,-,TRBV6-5,CASGDEKLFF,TGTGCCAGCGGAGATGAAAAACTGTTTTTT
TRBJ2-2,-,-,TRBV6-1,CASSEGSANTGELFF,TGTGCCAGCAGTGAAGGGTCGGCGAACACCGGGGAGCTGTTTTTT
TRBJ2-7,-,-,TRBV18,CASSKTKDEQYF,TGTGCCAGCTCAAAAACTAAGGACGAGCAGTACTTC
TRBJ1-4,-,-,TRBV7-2,CASSLAGSSNEKLFF,TGTGCCAGCAGCTTAGCGGGCAGTTCTAATGAAAAACTGTTTTTT
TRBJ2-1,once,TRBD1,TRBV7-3,CASSPGTGRYNEQFF,TGTGCCAGCAGCCCCGGGACAGGGAGATACAATGAGCAGTTCTTC
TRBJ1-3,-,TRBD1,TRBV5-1,CASSTNSGGSGNTIYF,TGCGCCAGCAGCACTAATTCAGGGGGATCTGGAAACACCATATATTTT
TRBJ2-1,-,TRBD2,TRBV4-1,CASTPGGGLLLGGNEQFF,TGCGCCAGCACCCCGGGGGGGGGCCTTCTACTAGGGGGAAATGAGCAGTTCTTC
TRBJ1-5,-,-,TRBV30,CAWSAGRVGAGQPQHF,TGTGCCTGGAGTGCGGGGAGGGTGGGGGCCGGACAGCCCCAGCATTTT
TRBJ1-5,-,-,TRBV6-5,CASSYRQGNQPQHF,TGTGCCAGCAGTTATCGACAGGGCAATCAGCCCCAGCATTTT
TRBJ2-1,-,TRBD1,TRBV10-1,CASSGQGSRHNEQFF,TGCGCCAGCAGCGGACAGGGAAGTCGACACAATGAGCAGTTCTTC
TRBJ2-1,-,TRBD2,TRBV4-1,CASSQDFGLAGVYNEQFF,TGCGCCAGCAGCCAAGATTTTGGACTAGCGGGGGTCTACAATGAGCAGTTCTTC
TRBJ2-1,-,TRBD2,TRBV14,CASSQELALAGNNEQFF,TGTGCCAGCAGCCAAGAGTTGGCACTAGCGGGGAACAATGAGCAGTTCTTC
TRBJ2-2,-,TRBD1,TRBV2,CASRGTGGALTGELFF,TGTGCCAGCAGAGGGACAGGGGGCGCGTTAACCGGGGAGCTGTTTTTT
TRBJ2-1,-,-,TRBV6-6,CASTPLGGAGNEQFF,TGTGCCAGCACCCCTTTGGGCGGGGCGGGCAATGAGCAGTTCTTC
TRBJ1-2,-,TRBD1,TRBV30,CAWRPGGPYGYTF,TGTGCCTGGAGACCAGGGGGACCCTATGGCTACACCTTC
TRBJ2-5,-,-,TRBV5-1,CASSFLSTSETQYF,TGCGCCAGCAGCTTCCTCTCTACCTCGGAGACCCAGTACTTC
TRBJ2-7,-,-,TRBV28,CASTDGQGRYEQYF,TGTGCCAGCACTGACGGGCAGGGGCGCTACGAGCAGTACTTC
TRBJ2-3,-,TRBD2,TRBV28,CASSLSSGGPGTQYF,TGTGCCAGCAGTTTATCTAGCGGGGGACCGGGTACGCAGTATTTT
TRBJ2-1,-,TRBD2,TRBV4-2,CASSQDRVASGIEQFF,TGTGCCAGCAGCCAAGATCGAGTAGCGAGCGGGATTGAGCAGTTCTTC
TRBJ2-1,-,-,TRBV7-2,CAPRTTSSSYNEQFF,TGTGCCCCTAGAACCACCTCGAGCTCCTACAATGAGCAGTTCTTC
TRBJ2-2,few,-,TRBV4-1,CASSHPSVTGELFF,TGCGCCAGCAGCCATCCGTCAGTCACCGGGGAGCTGTTTTTT
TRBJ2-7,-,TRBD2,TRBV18,CASSPKGLGYEQYF,TGTGCCAGCTCACCAAAGGGACTAGGATACGAGCAGTACTTC
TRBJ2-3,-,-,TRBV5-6,CASSSLPSYTDTQYF,TGTGCCAGCAGCTCCCTTCCCTCCTACACAGATACGCAGTATTTT
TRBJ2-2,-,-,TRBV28,CASISLGGRGELFF,TGTGCCAGCATCTCGTTAGGGGGTAGAGGGGAGCTGTTTTTT
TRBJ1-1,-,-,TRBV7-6,CASSSSGVTEAFF,TGTGCCAGCAGCTCCTCAGGGGTCACTGAAGCTTTCTTT
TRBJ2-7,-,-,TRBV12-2,CASRLAGLSYEQYF,TGTGCAAGTCGCTTAGCGGGACTGTCCTACGAGCAGTACTTC
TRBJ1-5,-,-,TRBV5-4,CASSLGTSNQPQHF,TGTGCCAGCAGCTTGGGGACAAGCAATCAGCCCCAGCATTTT
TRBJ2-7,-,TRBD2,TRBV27,CASTRTSRTYEQYF,TGTGCCAGCACCCGGACTAGCCGAACCTACGAGCAGTACTTC
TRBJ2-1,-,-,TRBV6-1,CASSEGVATYNEQFF,TGTGCCAGCAGTGAAGGCGTAGCGACCTACAATGAGCAGTTCTTC
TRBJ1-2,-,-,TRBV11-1,CASSFVLTAEGYTF,TGTGCCAGCAGCTTCGTTCTGACAGCTGAAGGCTACACCTTC
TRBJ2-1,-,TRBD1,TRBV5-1,CASSSTGAKYLDEQFF,TGCGCCAGCAGCTCCACAGGGGCAAAGTATTTAGATGAGCAGTTCTTC
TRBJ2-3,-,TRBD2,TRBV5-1,CASSLVGGSNADTQYF,TGCGCCAGCAGCTTGGTAGGCGGGAGTAATGCAGATACGCAGTATTTT
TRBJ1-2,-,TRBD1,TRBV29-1,CSVLTGGINYGYTF,TGCAGCGTCCTAACAGGGGGAATTAACTATGGCTACACCTTC
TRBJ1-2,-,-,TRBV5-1,CASSTDKYGYTF,TGCGCCAGCAGCACGGACAAGTATGGCTACACCTTC
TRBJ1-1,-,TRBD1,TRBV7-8,CASSLVGRGLNTEAFF,TGTGCCAGCAGCTTAGTAGGTAGGGGGCTGAACACTGAAGCTTTCTTT
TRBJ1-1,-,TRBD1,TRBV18,CASSRTGAGAEAFF,TGTGCCAGCTCCCGAACAGGGGCCGGCGCTGAAGCTTTCTTT
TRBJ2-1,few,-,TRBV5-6,CASSLPAKNEQFF,TGTGCCAGCAGCTTGCCAGCGAAAAATGAGCAGTTCTTC
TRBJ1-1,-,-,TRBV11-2,CASSAPPRNTEAFF,TGTGCCAGCAGCGCCCCTCCCAGGAACACTGAAGCTTTCTTT
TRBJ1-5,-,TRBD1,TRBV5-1,CASSATGGNSNQPQHF,TGCGCCAGCAGCGCCACAGGGGGAAATAGCAATCAGCCCCAGCATTTT
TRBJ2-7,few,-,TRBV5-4,CASSLTGSYEQYF,TGTGCCAGCAGCTTGACAGGTTCCTACGAGCAGTACTTC
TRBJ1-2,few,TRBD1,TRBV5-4,CASSVDRGRGYTF,TGTGCCAGCAGCGTGGACAGGGGACGTGGCTACACCTTC
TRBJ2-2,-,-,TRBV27,CASSLRENTGELFF,TGTGCCAGCAGTTTACGGGAGAACACCGGGGAGCTGTTTTTT
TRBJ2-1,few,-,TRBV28,CASSPQGRKPYNEQFF,TGTGCCAGCAGTCCTCAGGGCCGAAAGCCCTACAATGAGCAGTTCTTC